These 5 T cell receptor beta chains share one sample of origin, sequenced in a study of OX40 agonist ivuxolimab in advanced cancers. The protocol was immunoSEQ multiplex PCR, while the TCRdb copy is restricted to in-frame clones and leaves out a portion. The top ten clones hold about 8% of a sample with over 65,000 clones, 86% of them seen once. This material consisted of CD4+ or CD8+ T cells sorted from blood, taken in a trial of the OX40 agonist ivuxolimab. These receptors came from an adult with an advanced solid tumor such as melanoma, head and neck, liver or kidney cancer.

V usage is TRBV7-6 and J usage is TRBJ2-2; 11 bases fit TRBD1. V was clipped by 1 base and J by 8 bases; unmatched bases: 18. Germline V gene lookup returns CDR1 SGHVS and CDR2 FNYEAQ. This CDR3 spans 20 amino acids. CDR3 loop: CASSLVTGTGGLNYHGELFF. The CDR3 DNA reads TGTGCCAGCAGCTTAGTAACCGGGACAGGGGGTCTCAACTACCATGGGGAGCTGTTTTTT. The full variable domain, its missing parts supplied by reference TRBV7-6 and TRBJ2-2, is GAGVSQSPRYKVTKRGQDVALRCDPISGHVSLYWYRQALGQGPEFLTYFNYEAQQDKSGLPNDRFSAERPEGSISTLTIQRTEQRDSAMYRCASSLVTGTGGLNYHGELFFGEGSRLTVL.

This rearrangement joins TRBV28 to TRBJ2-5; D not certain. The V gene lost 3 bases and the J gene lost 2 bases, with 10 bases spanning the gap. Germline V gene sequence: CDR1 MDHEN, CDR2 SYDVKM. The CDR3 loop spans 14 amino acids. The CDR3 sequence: CASSLVGIQETQYF. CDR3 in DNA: TGTGCCAGCAGTTTGGTGGGAATTCAAGAGACCCAGTACTTC.

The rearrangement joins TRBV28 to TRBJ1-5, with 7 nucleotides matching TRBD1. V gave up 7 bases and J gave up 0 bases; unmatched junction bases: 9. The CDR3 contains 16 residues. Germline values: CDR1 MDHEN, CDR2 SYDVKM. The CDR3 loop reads CASTRGGDSSNQPQHF. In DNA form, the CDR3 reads TGTGCCAGCACCCGGGGGGGGGACAGTAGCAATCAGCCCCAGCATTTT.

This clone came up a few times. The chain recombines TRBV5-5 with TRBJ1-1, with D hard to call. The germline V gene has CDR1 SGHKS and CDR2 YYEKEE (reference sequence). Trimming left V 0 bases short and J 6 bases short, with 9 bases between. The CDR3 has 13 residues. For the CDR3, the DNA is TGTGCCAGCAGCTTGGAGTTGGGTCCTGAAGCTTTCTTT. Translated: CASSLELGPEAFF.

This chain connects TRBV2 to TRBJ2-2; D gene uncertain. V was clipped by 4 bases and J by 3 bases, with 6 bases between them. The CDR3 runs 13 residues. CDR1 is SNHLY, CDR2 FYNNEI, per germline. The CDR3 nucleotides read TGTGCCAGCAGTGGGACGGACACCGGGGAGCTGTTTTTT. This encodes CASSGTDTGELFF. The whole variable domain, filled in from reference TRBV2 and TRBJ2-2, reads EPEVTQTPSHQVTQMGQEVILRCVPISNHLYFYWYRQILGQKVEFLVSFYNNEISEKSEIFDDQFSVERPDGSNFTLKIRSTKLEDSAMYFCASSGTDTGELFFGEGSRLTVL.